The 30 T cell receptor beta chains given below trace back to one sample, sequenced in a study of T cell changes during pregnancy in multiple sclerosis (dated by TCRdb to the late 2010s). Library creation used the immunoSEQ multiplex PCR assay. As stored in TCRdb, this immuneACCESS dataset retains in-frame rearrangements with V and J assigned. A fraction of the clones does not appear; measured against another copy, unresolved V genes explain less than half of the discrepancy, and the remainder lacks a known reason. This sample comprises about 130,000 clones, approximately 96% of them detected only once. The ten largest clones add up to over 0.35% of the sample. Specimen: peripheral blood, collected after pregnancy. Source of these receptors: a female donor with multiple sclerosis, enrolled in a pregnancy study.

V usage is TRBV9 and J usage is TRBJ2-7, with D maybe TRBD1 (7 bases). CDR1 is SGDLS and CDR2 is YYNGEE in the germline V gene. V dropped 0 bases and J dropped 5 bases, with 15 bases sitting between them. The CDR3 has 15 residues. DNA of the CDR3: TGTGCCAGCAGCGTAGTCGGAGGGGGCATCGACGAGCAGTACTTC. This encodes CASSVVGGGIDEQYF.

The chain employs TRBV7-9 and TRBJ2-2, with TRBD1 matching 8 bases. V lost 4 bases and J lost 5; bases outside the gene matches: 12. This CDR3 is 17 amino acids long. Per the germline V gene, CDR1 is SEHNR and CDR2 is FQNEAQ (reference sequence). DNA for the CDR3: TGTGCCAGCAGCTCCGGGACAGGCCCTCTAGGGACCGGGGAGCTGTTTTTT. The encoded protein is CASSSGTGPLGTGELFF. Full variable domain (missing parts from reference TRBV7-9 and TRBJ2-2): DTGVSQNPRHKITKRGQNVTFRCDPISEHNRLYWYRQTLGQGPEFLTYFQNEAQLEKSRLLSDRFSAERPKGSFSTLEIQRTEQGDSAMYLCASSSGTGPLGTGELFFGEGSRLTVL.

This chain's CDR3 is CATKTSGSYNEQFF. CDR3 nucleotides: TGTGCCACCAAGACTAGCGGCTCCTACAATGAGCAGTTCTTC. The chain has TRBV28 and TRBJ2-1, with 9 bases that match TRBD2. Trimming took 10 bases from V and 0 from J; bases not matched to a gene: 4. Germline CDR1 is MDHEN and CDR2 is SYDVKM. The CDR3 has 14 amino acids.

The chain joins TRBV5-1 to TRBJ2-7; TRBD2 might be the D (5 bases). The CDR3 runs 15 residues. Trimming shortened V by 0 bases and J by 3 bases, and 13 bases separated the two germline ends. Germline assignment: CDR1 SGHRS and CDR2 YFSETQ. CDR3 sequence reads: CASSLVGETGYEQYF. The CDR3 DNA is TGCGCCAGCAGCTTGGTTGGGGAGACGGGCTACGAGCAGTACTTC. Combining the CDR3 with reference TRBV5-1 and TRBJ2-7 gives the whole variable domain KAGVTQTPRYLIKTRGQQVTLSCSPISGHRSVSWYQQTPGQGLQFLFEYFSETQRNKGNFPGRFSGRQFSNSRSEMNVSTLELGDSALYLCASSLVGETGYEQYFGPGTRLTVT.

The gene calls are TRBV6-1 and TRBJ1-6, with D possibly TRBD1 on 6 matching bases. Trimming took 4 bases from V and 8 from J, leaving 9 bases between them. Germline loops: CDR1 MNHNS, CDR2 SASEGT. This CDR3 region has 13 residues. The chain's CDR3 is CASSAHRDSPLHF. For the CDR3, the DNA is TGTGCCAGCAGTGCACACAGGGATTCACCCCTCCACTTT.

The chain combines TRBV29-1 with TRBJ1-3; D gene unclear. V was cut by 3 bases and J by 0 bases, with 9 bases left in between. The CDR3 totals 14 residues. Germline V CDR1 and CDR2: SQVTM, ANQGSEA. Written as DNA, the CDR3 is TGCAGCGTTGATCCGGAGGCCTCTGGAAACACCATATATTTT. It specifies CSVDPEASGNTIYF.

This rearrangement joins TRBV19 to TRBJ2-1, with D perhaps TRBD1 (5 bases). V shed 7 bases and J shed 4 bases, with 8 bases lying between them. Germline V gene sequence: CDR1 LNHDA, CDR2 SQIVND (reference sequence). This CDR3 is built from 12 residues. In nucleotides, the CDR3 is TGTGCCAGTACGGACAAATACAATGAGCAGTTCTTC. Residues: CASTDKYNEQFF.

The CDR3, as DNA: TGTGCCAGCAGTGTCACCCACAGGAACACCGGGGAGCTGTTTTTT. Translating gives CASSVTHRNTGELFF. V and J are TRBV6-4 and TRBJ2-2; no reliable D call. The CDR3 totals 15 residues. The germline V gene encodes CDR1 MRHNA and CDR2 SNTAGT. V was clipped by 4 bases and J by 1 base, with 10 bases between them.

J is TRBJ2-1 and V is TRBV19; 9 nucleotides align to TRBD2. Per the germline V gene, CDR1 is LNHDA and CDR2 is SQIVND (reference sequence). V lost 1 base, J lost 7 bases, and 5 bases stayed unmatched. This CDR3 spans 15 amino acids. The CDR3: CASSIAAGGPNEQFF. The CDR3 DNA reads as TGTGCCAGTAGTATAGCGGCGGGAGGGCCTAATGAGCAGTTCTTC.

The count of this clone is one. The chain carries TRBV28 and TRBJ2-3; 9 nucleotides agree with TRBD1. The V gene's germline CDR1 is MDHEN and CDR2 SYDVKM. This CDR3 has 12 amino acids. With V trimmed by 10 bases and J by 3 bases, 2 bases remained unmatched. CDR3 residues: CATQGATDTQYF. DNA for the CDR3: TGTGCCACACAGGGGGCAACAGATACGCAGTATTTT.

This rearrangement joins TRBV28 to TRBJ2-7; D remains unclear. Trimming pared 2 bases from V and 3 bases from J, leaving 8 bases between. The germline V gene encodes CDR1 MDHEN and CDR2 SYDVKM. CDR3 length equals 13 residues. The CDR3 here is CASSLAINYEQYF. Written as DNA, the CDR3 is TGTGCCAGCAGTTTAGCGATTAACTACGAGCAGTACTTC.

The chain combines TRBV28 with TRBJ1-2, with D tentatively TRBD1 (5 bases). V was pared by 8 bases and J by 2 bases, with 15 bases between. This CDR3 is built from 14 residues. CDR1 MDHEN and CDR2 SYDVKM come from the germline V gene. The CDR3 region is CASARRVNNYGYTF. For the CDR3, the DNA is TGTGCCAGCGCACGCAGGGTTAACAACTATGGCTACACCTTC.

This clone appeared once. V gene TRBV10-3 combines with J gene TRBJ2-1; 7 bases agree with TRBD1. The CDR3 totals 15 residues. Germline lookup yields CDR1 ENHRY and CDR2 SYGVKD. V lost 5 bases to trimming and J lost 7 bases; unmatched junction nucleotides: 11. CDR3 coding DNA: TGTGCCATCAGTCTCTCGGACAGGTTCGGGAATGAGCAGTTCTTC. Its translation: CAISLSDRFGNEQFF.

The chain carries TRBV27 and TRBJ2-1; 13 bases line up with TRBD2. Looked up from germline, CDR1 is MNHEY and CDR2 is SMNVEV (reference sequence). The length of the CDR3 is 15 residues. V shed 3 bases and J 7 bases; nucleotides not matched to a gene: 3. CDR3 loop: CASSLKTSGRNEQFF. The CDR3 nucleotides are TGTGCCAGCAGTTTGAAGACTAGCGGGAGGAATGAGCAGTTCTTC.

This clone came up a few times. As DNA, the CDR3 is TGCGCCAGCAGCTCGGGACAGTTGCTGTTTTTT. As protein: CASSSGQLLFF. The rearrangement joins TRBV5-1 to TRBJ2-2; the match to TRBD1 covers 7 bases. Germline V gene data show CDR1 as SGHRS and CDR2 as YFSETQ. V shed 3 bases and J 13 bases; nucleotides not matched to a gene: 3. The CDR3 loop spans 11 amino acids.

The rearrangement links TRBV28 to TRBJ1-5, with no clear D. Trimming removed 3 bases from V and 0 bases from J, with 6 bases in between. The germline CDR1 and CDR2 sequences are MDHEN and SYDVKM. The CDR3 sequence is 14 residues long. The CDR3 reads CASSFFPSNQPQHF. The CDR3 DNA is TGTGCCAGCAGTTTCTTTCCTAGCAATCAGCCCCAGCATTTT.

The chain has TRBV2 and TRBJ1-1; 8 nucleotides align to TRBD1. V lost 2 bases to trimming and J lost 5 bases; unmatched junction nucleotides: 4. Germline values: CDR1 SNHLY, CDR2 FYNNEI. The CDR3 extends over 14 amino acids. In nucleotides, the CDR3 is TGTGCCAGCAGTGAACAGGGGGCGCAGACTGAAGCTTTCTTT. Protein sequence: CASSEQGAQTEAFF.

Only one count was recorded for this clone. This rearrangement joins TRBV5-1 to TRBJ2-1; 7 positions agree with TRBD2. After removal of 2 bases from V and 8 bases from J, the junction contained 10 bases not matched to a gene. Germline assignment: CDR1 SGHRS and CDR2 YFSETQ. The CDR3 covers 15 residues. CDR3 residues: CASSFNPGTIDEQFF. CDR3 sequence (DNA): TGCGCCAGCAGCTTCAACCCAGGGACTATTGATGAGCAGTTCTTC.

This chain links TRBV5-6 with TRBJ2-2, with D maybe TRBD1 (5 bases). The V gene's germline CDR1 is SGHDT and CDR2 YYEEEE. This CDR3 contains 14 residues. The V gene lost 3 bases and the J gene lost 11 bases, with 17 bases spanning the gap. CDR3 coding DNA: TGTGCCAGCAGCTCCTCGGACAAGGTCGACGAGCTGTTTTTT. Translating gives CASSSSDKVDELFF.

The chain has TRBV18 and TRBJ1-1, with a weak D call TRBD1 (5 bases). Germline V gene lookup returns CDR1 KGHSH and CDR2 LQKENI. With 0 bases removed from V and 0 bases from J, the gap between germline ends came to 11 bases. The CDR3 runs to 16 residues. CDR3 amino acids: CASSPPLQDMNTEAFF. The CDR3 nucleotides read TGTGCCAGCTCACCACCGTTACAGGACATGAACACTGAAGCTTTCTTT.

The rearrangement joins TRBV27 to TRBJ2-7, with TRBD2 identical over 9 bases. Germline V gene lookup returns CDR1 MNHEY and CDR2 SMNVEV (reference sequence). J gave up 3 bases and V 3 bases, and 6 bases lay outside the gene matches. The length of the CDR3 is 15 residues. The CDR3 DNA reads as TGTGCCAGCAGTTTTAGAGGGACTAGCATCTACGAGCAGTACTTC. Translation: CASSFRGTSIYEQYF.

The rearrangement joins TRBV5-1 to TRBJ1-4, with D possibly matching TRBD1 (6 bases). The germline CDR1 and CDR2 sequences are SGHRS and YFSETQ. The CDR3 extends over 15 amino acids. The germline V and J ends were trimmed by 3 bases and 2 bases, with 11 bases remaining between them. The CDR3 DNA reads TGCGCCAGCAGCTGGACAGATGATACTAATGAAAAACTGTTTTTT. Its protein is CASSWTDDTNEKLFF.

This clone occurred once. The chain recombines TRBV6-5 with TRBJ1-2; TRBD1 matches at 7 bases. The V gene end was trimmed by 6 bases and the J gene end by 6 bases; junction bases not matched to a gene: 13. Germline V gives CDR1 MNHEY, CDR2 SVGAGI. CDR3 length: 15 amino acids. CDR3 region: CASRLLLGGIDGYTF. CDR3 nucleotide sequence: TGTGCCAGCAGACTCCTTCTAGGGGGCATAGATGGCTACACCTTC.

The V call is TRBV7-6, the J call TRBJ2-7; 10 bases are shared with TRBD2. Trimming took 1 base from V and 8 from J; bases not matched to a gene: 5. The CDR3 is 14 residues long. Looked up from germline, CDR1 is SGHVS and CDR2 is FNYEAQ. CDR3 amino acids: CASSLGLAGDQQYF. The DNA for the CDR3 is TGTGCCAGCAGCTTAGGGCTAGCGGGAGACCAGCAGTACTTC. Based on the CDR3 plus reference TRBV7-6 and TRBJ2-7, the full variable domain is GAGVSQSPRYKVTKRGQDVALRCDPISGHVSLYWYRQALGQGPEFLTYFNYEAQQDKSGLPNDRFSAERPEGSISTLTIQRTEQRDSAMYRCASSLGLAGDQQYFGPGTRLTVT.

CDR3 nucleotide sequence: TGTGCCAGCAGATTGGCGGGAGCCCGCTCCTACAATGAGCAGTTCTTC. Protein product: CASRLAGARSYNEQFF. The gene calls are TRBV28 and TRBJ2-1, with 7 positions matching TRBD2. This CDR3 has 16 amino acids. Trimming cost V 6 bases and J 0 bases; bases outside gene matches: 8. Germline loops: CDR1 MDHEN, CDR2 SYDVKM.

The V gene is TRBV25-1, the J gene TRBJ2-3; 7 positions match TRBD1. The CDR3 consists of 13 residues. CDR1 and CDR2 (germline): MGHDK, SYGVNS. V trimming: 7 bases; J trimming: 3 bases; junction bases outside the gene matches: 4. CDR3: CASIGGRTDTQYF. CDR3 bases: TGTGCCAGCATAGGGGGCCGAACAGATACGCAGTATTTT.

The chain has TRBV2 and TRBJ2-5, with TRBD2 matching over 12 bases. The CDR3 is 18 residues long. Trimming cost V 6 bases and J 4 bases; bases outside gene matches: 15. The germline CDR1 and CDR2 sequences are SNHLY and FYNNEI. CDR3 sequence (DNA): TGTGCCAGCAGGGCAGGACTAGCGGGAACAGTTGGTCGAGAGACCCAGTACTTC. Its protein product is CASRAGLAGTVGRETQYF.

The genes are TRBV10-3 and TRBJ1-1; tentative D call: TRBD1 (6 bases). CDR3 length equals 14 residues. The germline gives CDR1 ENHRY, CDR2 SYGVKD. Trimming removed 3 bases from V and 1 base from J, with 9 bases in between. The CDR3 nucleotides read TGTGCCATCAGTGACAGGGGAAAGAACACTGAAGCTTTCTTT. Amino acid sequence: CAISDRGKNTEAFF.

This rearrangement joins TRBV5-1 to TRBJ2-1, with TRBD2 matching 8 bases. V lost 3 bases and J lost 3; bases outside the gene matches: 8. Germline assignment: CDR1 SGHRS and CDR2 YFSETQ. This CDR3 contains 16 residues. The chain's CDR3 is CASSWGISGVYNEQFF. The CDR3 nucleotides are TGCGCCAGCAGCTGGGGGATTAGCGGGGTCTACAATGAGCAGTTCTTC. Together with reference TRBV5-1 and TRBJ2-1, the CDR3 gives the full variable domain: KAGVTQTPRYLIKTRGQQVTLSCSPISGHRSVSWYQQTPGQGLQFLFEYFSETQRNKGNFPGRFSGRQFSNSRSEMNVSTLELGDSALYLCASSWGISGVYNEQFFGPGTRLTVL.

The chain carries TRBV30 and TRBJ1-2; 8 nucleotides line up with TRBD1. V was clipped by 6 bases and J by 4 bases; unmatched bases: 4. The germline V gene has CDR1 GTSNPN and CDR2 SVGIG (reference sequence). There are 12 residues in the CDR3. The CDR3 spells CACDRGPYGYTF. CDR3 bases: TGTGCCTGCGACAGGGGACCCTATGGCTACACCTTC. The entire variable domain, with the rest obtained from reference TRBV30 and TRBJ1-2, is as follows: SQTIHQWPATLVQPVGSPLSLECTVEGTSNPNLYWYRQAAGRGLQLLFYSVGIGQISSEVPQNLSASRPQDRQFILSSKKLLLSDSGFYLCACDRGPYGYTFGSGTRLTVV.